Shown below are 19 T cell receptor beta chains from a single sample sequenced in a study of cytomegalovirus exposure and HLA in healthy donors. Data came from immunoSEQ multiplex PCR; TCRdb stores just in-frame clones and leaves some out. The repertoire includes 300,000 to 400,000 clones, around 90% of them detected once, and approximately 0.95% sits in the top ten. The sequenced sample was PBMCs. All receptors come from a man between 25 and 39 years old in good health and CMV-seronegative.

The J gene is TRBJ2-7, the V gene TRBV5-4, with TRBD1 identical over 9 bases. Per germline, CDR1 SGHNT and CDR2 YYREEE (reference sequence). J gave up 4 bases and V 0 bases, and 2 bases lay outside the gene matches. This CDR3 comprises 14 residues. The CDR3 DNA reads TGTGCCAGCAGCTTGGCCGGGACAGGGTACGAGCAGTACTTC. Protein sequence: CASSLAGTGYEQYF.

This rearrangement joins TRBV6-5 to TRBJ2-5; D gene ambiguous. The CDR3 runs 16 residues. V was clipped by 0 bases and J by 0 bases, with 11 bases between them. Germline CDR1 and CDR2: MNHEY and SVGAGI. CDR3 in amino acids: CASSYSSFRDQETQYF. CDR3 DNA: TGTGCCAGCAGTTACTCCTCGTTCCGGGACCAAGAGACCCAGTACTTC.

Note on this clone: Distinct nucleotide sequences in the sample also encode this CDR3. The chain combines TRBV19 with TRBJ1-1, with no clear D. The CDR3 covers 13 residues. CDR1 LNHDA and CDR2 SQIVND come from the germline V gene (reference sequence). V was clipped by 1 base and J by 3 bases, with 6 bases between them. For the CDR3, the DNA is TGTGCCAGTAGTATAGGTGGCTACACTGAAGCTTTCTTT. Its translation is CASSIGGYTEAFF.

The rearrangement joins TRBV15 to TRBJ2-7; D is ambiguous. In germline, CDR1 is LNHNV, CDR2 YYDKDF (reference sequence). V was trimmed by 5 bases and J by 5 bases, leaving 13 bases between them. The CDR3 runs 13 residues. The CDR3 loop reads CATSPELLNEQYF. CDR3 sequence (DNA): TGTGCCACCAGCCCGGAGCTTTTGAACGAGCAGTACTTC.

The rearrangement joins TRBV7-2 to TRBJ2-7; 9 nucleotides match TRBD2. The CDR3 is 12 residues long. J lost 7 bases, V lost 5 bases, and 3 bases had no gene match. The germline V gene encodes CDR1 SGHTA and CDR2 FQGNSA. CDR3 sequence (DNA): TGTGCCAGCAGCCTGGGACTAGCTGAGCAGTACTTC. Its translation: CASSLGLAEQYF.

The rearrangement joins TRBV6-5 to TRBJ2-5, with 8 bases identical to TRBD1. Germline-derived CDR1 and CDR2 are MNHEY and SVGAGI. The V gene end was trimmed by 10 bases and the J gene end by 5 bases; junction bases not matched to a gene: 15. The CDR3 is 15 amino acids. The CDR3 sequence: CATSIYRGVSETQYF. For the CDR3, the DNA is TGTGCCACTTCTATCTACAGGGGGGTCAGTGAGACCCAGTACTTC.

The chain couples TRBV7-2 to TRBJ1-2; D unclear. Germline-derived CDR1 and CDR2 are SGHTA and FQGNSA. This CDR3 has 16 amino acids. With 5 bases removed from V and 2 bases from J, the gap between germline ends came to 18 bases. The CDR3 region has the DNA TGTGCCAGCAGCCCGTCGGTGGGCGGGGTAAACTATGGCTACACCTTC. Its translation is CASSPSVGGVNYGYTF.

V usage is TRBV11-1 and J usage is TRBJ2-5; TRBD1 matches 7 bases. With V trimmed by 5 bases and J by 1 base, 4 bases remained unmatched. Looked up from germline, CDR1 is SGHAT and CDR2 is FQDESV (reference sequence). There are 14 residues in the CDR3. The DNA of the CDR3 is TGTGCCAGCAGCCCGAGGGACAGCCAAGAGACCCAGTACTTC. Its translation is CASSPRDSQETQYF.

This chain connects TRBV7-9 to TRBJ1-2, with TRBD1 matching over 7 bases. Germline V gene data show CDR1 as SEHNR and CDR2 as FQNEAQ (reference sequence). The V segment lost 7 bases and the J segment 1 base; nucleotides outside the gene matches: 18. This CDR3 is 18 amino acids long. CDR3 residues: CASTVMRGGTVFNYGYTF. In DNA form, the CDR3 reads TGTGCCAGCACCGTTATGAGGGGCGGGACAGTCTTTAACTATGGCTACACCTTC.

The chain couples TRBV27 to TRBJ2-1; a possible D gene is TRBD2 (6 bases). Germline lookup yields CDR1 MNHEY and CDR2 SMNVEV (reference sequence). CDR3 length: 13 amino acids. V was trimmed by 6 bases and J by 7 bases, leaving 13 bases between them. The CDR3 is CASRKGRENEQFF. CDR3 in DNA: TGTGCCAGCAGAAAAGGTCGGGAGAATGAGCAGTTCTTC.

The chain joins TRBV19 to TRBJ1-1, with D tentatively TRBD1 (6 bases). The CDR3 is 16 amino acids. Trimming stripped 1 base from V and 0 bases from J, with 12 bases between. The germline gives CDR1 LNHDA, CDR2 SQIVND (reference sequence). The DNA of the CDR3 is TGTGCCAGTAGTATAGGACCGGACAGCATGAACACTGAAGCTTTCTTT. Translated: CASSIGPDSMNTEAFF.

The chain joins TRBV9 to TRBJ1-4, with D uncertain. The V end was cut by 2 bases, the J end by 4 bases, with 9 bases between. The germline CDR1 and CDR2 sequences are SGDLS and YYNGEE. The CDR3 runs 14 residues. In DNA, the CDR3 is TGTGCCAGCAGCGTCGGGAACCTTAATGAAAAACTGTTTTTT. Protein: CASSVGNLNEKLFF.

The V gene is TRBV15, the J gene TRBJ2-1, with D unresolved. The CDR3 spans 14 residues. Trimming removed 1 base from V and 8 bases from J, with 12 bases in between. Germline loops: CDR1 LNHNV, CDR2 YYDKDF (reference sequence). This chain's CDR3 is CATSRAFGFDEQFF. Written as DNA, the CDR3 is TGTGCCACCAGCAGAGCCTTTGGCTTCGATGAGCAGTTCTTC.

V and J are TRBV6-6 and TRBJ1-2; 7 bases are a match to TRBD1. The CDR3 has 15 amino acids. V lost 5 bases to trimming and J lost 4 bases; unmatched junction nucleotides: 10. Germline lookup yields CDR1 MNHNY and CDR2 SVGAGI (reference sequence). This CDR3 is CASSPYGQGGYGYTF. CDR3 nucleotides: TGTGCCAGCAGTCCCTATGGCCAGGGGGGCTATGGCTACACCTTC.

The rearrangement joins TRBV4-1 to TRBJ2-7, with TRBD1 matching 7 bases. With V trimmed by 2 bases and J by 3 bases, 7 bases remained unmatched. There are 15 residues in the CDR3. Germline CDR1 MGHRA, CDR2 YSYEKL. As DNA, the CDR3 is TGCGCCAGCAGCCAAATAGGGGGCACCAACTACGAGCAGTACTTC. Translating gives CASSQIGGTNYEQYF.

This clone was recorded a few times. Other DNA sequences from this sample encode an identical CDR3 as well. The genes are TRBV9 and TRBJ2-7; TRBD1 matches at 8 bases. Trimming at V came to 5 bases and at J to 0 bases, leaving 7 bases not matched to a gene. Germline loops: CDR1 SGDLS, CDR2 YYNGEE. The length of the CDR3 is 15 residues. This CDR3 reads CASSVGQASSYEQYF. DNA of the CDR3: TGTGCCAGCAGTGTGGGACAGGCTAGCTCCTACGAGCAGTACTTC.

The chain combines TRBV19 with TRBJ1-1; D possibly corresponds to TRBD1 (5 bases). Trimming shortened V by 3 bases and J by 4 bases, and 12 bases separated the two germline ends. The germline gives CDR1 LNHDA, CDR2 SQIVND (reference sequence). This CDR3 has 14 amino acids. The CDR3 DNA follows: TGTGCCAGTAGTATTCCAGGGTTGGGCACTGAAGCTTTCTTT. Residues: CASSIPGLGTEAFF.

The chain recombines TRBV19 with TRBJ2-7, with 9 bases matching TRBD2. This CDR3 contains 16 residues. V shed 8 bases, J shed 0 bases, and the junction held 11 bases outside the gene matches. Looked up from germline, CDR1 is LNHDA and CDR2 is SQIVND (reference sequence). The CDR3 spells CASGFSGGDSSYEQYF. In nucleotides, the CDR3 is TGTGCCAGTGGATTTAGCGGGGGCGATTCCTCCTACGAGCAGTACTTC.

CDR3 DNA sequence: TGCGCCAGCAGTTGGAGGAGTCCTAGCACAGATACGCAGTATTTT. It yields the protein CASSWRSPSTDTQYF. The chain is built from TRBV4-1 and TRBJ2-3; possibly TRBD2 for D (5 bases). The CDR3 extends over 15 amino acids. Germline CDR1 reads MGHRA; CDR2 reads YSYEKL. V was cut by 6 bases and J by 0 bases, with 13 bases left in between.